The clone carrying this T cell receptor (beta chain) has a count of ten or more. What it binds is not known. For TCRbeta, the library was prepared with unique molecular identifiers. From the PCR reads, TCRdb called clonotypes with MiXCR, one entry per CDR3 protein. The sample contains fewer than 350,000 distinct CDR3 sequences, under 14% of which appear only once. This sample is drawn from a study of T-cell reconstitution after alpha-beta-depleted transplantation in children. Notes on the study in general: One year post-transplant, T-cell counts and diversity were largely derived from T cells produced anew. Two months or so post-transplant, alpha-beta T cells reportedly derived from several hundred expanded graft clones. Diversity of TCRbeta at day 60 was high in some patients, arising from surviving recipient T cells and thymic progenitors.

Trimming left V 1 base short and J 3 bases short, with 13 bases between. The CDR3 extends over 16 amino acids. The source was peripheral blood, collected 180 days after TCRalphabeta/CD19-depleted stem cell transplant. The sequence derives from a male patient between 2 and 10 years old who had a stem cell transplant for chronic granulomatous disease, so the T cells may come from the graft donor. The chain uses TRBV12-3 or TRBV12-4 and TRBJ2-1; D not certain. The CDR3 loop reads CASSLDPARFYNEQFF. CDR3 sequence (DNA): TGTGCCAGCAGTTTAGATCCCGCGCGCTTCTACAATGAGCAGTTCTTC.